This entry lists 15 T cell receptor beta chains sequenced from one sample in a study of T-cell memory formation after mild COVID-19. TCRdb reprocessed the 5' RACE reads via MiXCR and lists one record per CDR3 protein. The repertoire holds some 200,000 distinct CDR3 sequences, around 8.8% seen once, with around 3.3% in the top ten. The sample taken for sequencing was PBMCs or a T cell subset sorted from them (not recorded which). The receptors were sampled from a man between 18 and 35 years old who had mild COVID-19 (a few samples of this study predate the infection). Cell type and time point are not known.

The V gene is TRBV12-3 or TRBV12-4, the J gene TRBJ1-2; 9 nucleotides agree with TRBD1. The CDR3 runs 17 residues. After removal of 2 bases from V and 0 bases from J, the junction contained 7 bases not matched to a gene. CDR3 sequence (DNA): TGTGCCAGCAGTTTATGGGGGACAGGGATTCCTAACTATGGCTACACCTTC. It specifies CASSLWGTGIPNYGYTF.

There are many counts of this clonotype. J is TRBJ1-2 and V is TRBV5-4; D unresolved. V gave up 0 bases and J gave up 4 bases, with 13 bases separating them. This CDR3 comprises 15 residues. Germline CDR1 reads SGHNT; CDR2 reads YYREEE (reference sequence). The CDR3 spells CASSLESSPSYGYTF. For the CDR3, the DNA is TGTGCCAGCAGCTTGGAGAGCAGCCCTTCCTATGGCTACACCTTC.

This clonotype has a count of ten or more. V usage is TRBV12-3 or TRBV12-4 and J usage is TRBJ1-2; no clear D. V lost 0 bases and J lost 8, with 19 bases in between. The CDR3 consists of 16 residues. The CDR3 nucleotides are TGTGCCAGCAGTTTAGCTTTATTACAACTATATGGAGGCTACACCTTC. Encoded protein: CASSLALLQLYGGYTF.

V gene TRBV7-3 combines with J gene TRBJ2-2, with unresolved D. Germline V CDR1 and CDR2: SGHTA, FQGTGA. The CDR3 has 13 residues. V was clipped by 8 bases and J by 6 bases, with 13 bases between them. Here the CDR3 reads CASAMHGAGELFF. The CDR3 DNA follows: TGTGCCAGCGCGATGCATGGGGCCGGGGAGCTGTTTTTT.

This clonotype was seen a few times. This chain links TRBV5-6 with TRBJ1-2; tentative D call: TRBD1 (5 bases). CDR3 length equals 13 residues. Looked up from germline, CDR1 is SGHDT and CDR2 is YYEEEE. Deletions cut 3 bases from V and 4 bases from J, with 10 bases between. The CDR3 protein is CASSSQGPYGYTF. CDR3 sequence (DNA): TGTGCCAGCAGCTCTCAGGGACCCTATGGCTACACCTTC.

Worth noting for this clonotype: A much larger clone lies one base from this, so it may be a read error. This chain connects TRBV12-3 or TRBV12-4 to TRBJ1-5; TRBD1 aligns across 7 bases. The junction had 27 bases not matched to a gene; V was cut back by 4 bases and J by 6 bases. This CDR3 spans 21 amino acids. The CDR3, as DNA: TGTGCCAGCAGTTCCCACCCTAGGTCCCTGACAGGGTCGAGGGGGAGTCAGCCCCAGCATTTT. Translated: CASSSHPRSLTGSRGSQPQHF.

The rearrangement uses TRBV20-1 and TRBJ2-3; TRBD1 matches 7 bases. Germline CDR1 DFQATT, CDR2 SNEGSKA (reference sequence). Unmatched junction bases numbered 8, after V lost 3 bases and J lost 2 bases. The CDR3 spans 15 residues. CDR3 in amino acids: CSARQPGQITDTQYF. The CDR3 DNA is TGCAGTGCTAGGCAACCGGGACAGATCACAGATACGCAGTATTTT.

In DNA, the CDR3 is TGTGCCATCAGGGCTAGCGGGGGGGAAGAGACCCAGTACTTC. Translated: CAIRASGGEETQYF. V is TRBV10-3 and J is TRBJ2-5; 12 bases align to TRBD2. CDR1 is ENHRY, CDR2 SYGVKD, per germline. V lost 6 bases and J lost 3; bases outside the gene matches: 2. The CDR3 totals 14 residues.

This clonotype was recorded a few times. The chain carries TRBV4-3 and TRBJ2-2; D is ambiguous. Germline CDR1 LGHNA, CDR2 YSLEER. CDR3 length equals 16 residues. V was pared by 0 bases and J by 4 bases, with 12 bases between. As DNA, the CDR3 is TGCGCCAGCAGCCAAGAATCTAGGAGCACCACCGGGGAGCTGTTTTTT. Amino acid sequence: CASSQESRSTTGELFF.

The chain uses TRBV7-9 and TRBJ2-5, with 8 bases matching TRBD1. The CDR3 has 18 residues. The V segment lost 6 bases and the J segment 0 bases; nucleotides outside the gene matches: 15. Germline loops: CDR1 SEHNR, CDR2 FQNEAQ (reference sequence). The CDR3 bases are TGTGCCAGCAGGACCGGGACAGGAGGGGTTGGGTACCAAGAGACCCAGTACTTC. Translating gives CASRTGTGGVGYQETQYF.

The CDR3 is CASSEVGGNTIYF. The CDR3 bases are TGTGCCAGCAGTGAAGTAGGAGGAAACACCATATATTTT. The chain uses TRBV2 and TRBJ1-3; no clear D gene. This CDR3 spans 13 amino acids. V was clipped by 1 base and J by 4 bases, with 5 bases between them. Germline-derived CDR1 and CDR2 are SNHLY and FYNNEI.

This clonotype was recorded a few times. The chain has TRBV18 and TRBJ2-1; TRBD2 aligns across 7 bases. The junction had 6 bases not matched to a gene; V was cut back by 0 bases and J by 10 bases. The CDR3 contains 14 residues. Germline V CDR1 and CDR2: KGHSH, LQKENI. The CDR3 region has the DNA TGTGCCAGCTCACCACCCGCTAGCGGAGGGGAGCAGTTCTTC. Translating gives CASSPPASGGEQFF. The full variable domain, completed using reference TRBV18 and TRBJ2-1, is NAGVMQNPRHLVRRRGQEARLRCSPMKGHSHVYWYRQLPEEGLKFMVYLQKENIIDESGMPKERFSAEFPKEGPSILRIQQVVRGDSAAYFCASSPPASGGEQFFGPGTRLTVL.

The rearrangement joins TRBV24-1 to TRBJ2-1, with a possible D match to TRBD2 (5 bases). Per germline, CDR1 KGHDR and CDR2 SFDVKD. The CDR3 length is 13 residues. V shed 8 bases and J shed 0 bases, with 7 bases lying between them. As DNA, the CDR3 is TGTGCCACCACGGGGAGCTCCTACAATGAGCAGTTCTTC. Protein sequence: CATTGSSYNEQFF.

V usage is TRBV2 and J usage is TRBJ2-1; no clear D gene. There are 14 residues in the CDR3. V gave up 7 bases and J gave up 2 bases, with 12 bases separating them. Per the germline V gene, CDR1 is SNHLY and CDR2 is FYNNEI. This CDR3 reads CASTLTQTYNEQFF. CDR3 nucleotide sequence: TGTGCCAGCACCTTGACACAGACCTACAATGAGCAGTTCTTC.

This clonotype was found a few times. The chain combines TRBV5-1 with TRBJ2-2, with a tentative D call TRBD1 (6 bases). Trimming removed 0 bases from V and 1 base from J, with 13 bases in between. Germline loops: CDR1 SGHRS, CDR2 YFSETQ. The CDR3 contains 17 residues. This CDR3 reads CASSLEFGGLNTGELFF. CDR3 bases: TGCGCCAGCAGCTTGGAGTTTGGGGGCCTGAACACCGGGGAGCTGTTTTTT.